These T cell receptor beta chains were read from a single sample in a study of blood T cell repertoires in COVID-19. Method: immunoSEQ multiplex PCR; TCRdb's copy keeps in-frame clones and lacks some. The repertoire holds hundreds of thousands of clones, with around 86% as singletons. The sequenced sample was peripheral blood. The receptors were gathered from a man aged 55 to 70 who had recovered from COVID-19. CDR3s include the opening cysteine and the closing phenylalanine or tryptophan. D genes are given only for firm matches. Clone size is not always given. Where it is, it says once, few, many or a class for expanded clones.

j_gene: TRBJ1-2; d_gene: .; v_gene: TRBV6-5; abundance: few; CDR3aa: CASRTGDYGYTF; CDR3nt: TGTGCCAGCCGTACGGGGGACTATGGCTACACCTTC
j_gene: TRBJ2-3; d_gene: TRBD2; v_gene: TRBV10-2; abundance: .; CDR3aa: CASSAGLAGKWFSTDTQYF; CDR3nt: TGCGCCAGCAGCGCCGGACTAGCGGGGAAGTGGTTTAGCACAGATACGCAGTATTTT
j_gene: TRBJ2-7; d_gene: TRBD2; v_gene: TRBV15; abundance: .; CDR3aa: CATSSRGGAYEQYF; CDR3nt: TGTGCCACCAGCAGCCGGGGGGGGGCCTACGAGCAGTACTTC
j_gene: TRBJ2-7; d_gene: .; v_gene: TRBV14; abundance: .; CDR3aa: CASSLFRRGYEQYF; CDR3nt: TGTGCCAGCAGCCTATTTCGCAGGGGATACGAGCAGTACTTC
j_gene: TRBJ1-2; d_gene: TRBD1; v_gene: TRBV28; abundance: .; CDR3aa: CASSSGQGVIANYGYTF; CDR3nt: TGTGCCAGCAGTTCGGGACAGGGAGTGATAGCTAACTATGGCTACACCTTC
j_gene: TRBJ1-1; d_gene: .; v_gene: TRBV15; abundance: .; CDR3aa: CATSREANPAFF; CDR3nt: TGTGCCACCAGCAGAGAAGCCAACCCAGCTTTCTTT
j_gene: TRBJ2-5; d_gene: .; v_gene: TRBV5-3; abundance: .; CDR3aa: CARSGRRGRETQYF; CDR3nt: TGTGCCAGAAGCGGGAGGCGCGGAAGAGAGACCCAGTACTTC
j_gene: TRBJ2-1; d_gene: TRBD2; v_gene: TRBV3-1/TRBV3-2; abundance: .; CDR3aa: CASSQDASGNNEQFF; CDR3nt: TGTGCCAGCAGCCAAGATGCTAGCGGTAACAATGAGCAGTTCTTC
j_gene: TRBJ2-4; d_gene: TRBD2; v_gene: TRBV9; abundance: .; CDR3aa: CASSAGLAGVQNIQYF; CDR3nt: TGTGCCAGCAGCGCAGGACTAGCGGGAGTTCAAAACATTCAGTACTTC
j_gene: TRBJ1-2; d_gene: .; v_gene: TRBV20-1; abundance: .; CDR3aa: CSAPGNYGYTF; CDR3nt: TGCAGTGCCCCCGGGAACTATGGCTACACCTTC
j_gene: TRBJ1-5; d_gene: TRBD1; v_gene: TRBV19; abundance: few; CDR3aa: CASSISHPQGNLGQPQHF; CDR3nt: TGTGCCAGTAGTATATCCCACCCACAGGGGAATTTGGGTCAGCCCCAGCATTTT
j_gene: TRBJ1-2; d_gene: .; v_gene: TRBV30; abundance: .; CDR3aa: CAWKEEGYGYTF; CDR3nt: TGTGCCTGGAAGGAGGAGGGCTATGGCTACACCTTC
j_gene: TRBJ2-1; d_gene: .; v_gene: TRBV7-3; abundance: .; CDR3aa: CASSPASTGSSYNEQFF; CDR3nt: TGTGCCAGCAGCCCCGCTTCTACGGGGAGCTCCTACAATGAGCAGTTCTTC
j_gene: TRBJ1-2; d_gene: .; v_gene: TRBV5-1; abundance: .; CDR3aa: CASSLRGAPDYGYTF; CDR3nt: TGCGCCAGCAGCCTTCGGGGGGCTCCCGACTATGGCTACACCTTC
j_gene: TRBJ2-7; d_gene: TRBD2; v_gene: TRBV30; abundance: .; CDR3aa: CAWTPGGTYEQYF; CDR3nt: TGTGCCTGGACCCCGGGGGGAACATACGAGCAGTACTTC
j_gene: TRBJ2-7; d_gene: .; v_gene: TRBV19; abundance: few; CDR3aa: CASSVRGLGSREQYF; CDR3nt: TGTGCCAGTAGTGTCAGGGGCCTCGGTTCGCGGGAGCAGTACTTC
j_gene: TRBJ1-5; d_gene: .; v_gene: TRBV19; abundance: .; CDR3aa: CASSIGIDRDSNQPQHF; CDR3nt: TGTGCCAGTAGTATTGGTATCGACAGAGATAGCAATCAGCCCCAGCATTTT
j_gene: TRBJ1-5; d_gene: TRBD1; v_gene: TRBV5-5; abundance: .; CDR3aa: CASSPGAGGYQPQHF; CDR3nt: TGTGCCAGCAGTCCCGGGGCAGGGGGCTATCAGCCCCAGCATTTT
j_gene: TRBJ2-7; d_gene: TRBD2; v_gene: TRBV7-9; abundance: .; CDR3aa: CASSGGLAGAEQYF; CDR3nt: TGTGCCAGCAGCGGAGGACTAGCGGGAGCCGAGCAGTACTTC
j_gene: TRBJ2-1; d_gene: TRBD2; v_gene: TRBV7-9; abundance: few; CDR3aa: CASSLVSSGYNEQFF; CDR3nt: TGTGCCAGCAGCTTAGTGTCTAGCGGGTACAATGAGCAGTTCTTC
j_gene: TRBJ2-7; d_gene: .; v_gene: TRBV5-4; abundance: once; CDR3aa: CASSLVGGGYEQYF; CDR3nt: TGTGCCAGCAGCTTGGTTGGAGGAGGATACGAGCAGTACTTC
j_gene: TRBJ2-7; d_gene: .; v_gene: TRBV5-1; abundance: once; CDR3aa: CASSRDRIYEQYF; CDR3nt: TGCGCCAGCAGTCGTGACAGGATCTACGAGCAGTACTTC
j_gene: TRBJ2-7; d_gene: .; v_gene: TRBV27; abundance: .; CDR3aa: CASSSPGATTYEQYF; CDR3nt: TGTGCCAGCAGTTCACCAGGGGCCACTACCTACGAGCAGTACTTC
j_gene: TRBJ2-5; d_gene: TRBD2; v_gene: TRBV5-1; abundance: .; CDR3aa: CASSFPLAGGETQYF; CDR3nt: TGCGCCAGCAGCTTTCCCCTAGCGGGGGGGGAGACCCAGTACTTC
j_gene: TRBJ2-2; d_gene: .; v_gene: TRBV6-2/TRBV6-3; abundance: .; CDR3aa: CASSLLYTGELFF; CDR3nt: TGTGCCAGCAGCCTATTATACACCGGGGAGCTGTTTTTT
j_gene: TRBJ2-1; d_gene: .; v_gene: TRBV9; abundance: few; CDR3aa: CASSTHVEGVTEQFF; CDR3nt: TGTGCCAGCAGCACGCACGTCGAGGGGGTCACTGAGCAGTTCTTC
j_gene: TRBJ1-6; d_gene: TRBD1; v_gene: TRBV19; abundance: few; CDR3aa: CASSISGTGYNSPLHF; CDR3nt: TGTGCCAGTAGTATTTCGGGGACAGGGTACAATTCACCCCTCCACTTT
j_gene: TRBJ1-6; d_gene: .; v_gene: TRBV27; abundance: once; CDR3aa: CASNAGYLYNSPLHF; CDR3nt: TGTGCCAGCAACGCAGGGTACTTGTATAATTCACCCCTCCACTTT
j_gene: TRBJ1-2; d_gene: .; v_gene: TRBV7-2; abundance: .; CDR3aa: CASSLGTEGGYTF; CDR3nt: TGTGCCAGCAGCTTAGGGACAGAAGGTGGCTACACCTTC